The next 27 T cell receptor beta chains were all read from a single sample in a study of cytomegalovirus exposure and HLA in healthy donors. The study ran its PCR with 60 Vbeta and 13 Jbeta primers. TCRdb keeps only in-frame clones here, not all; method: immunoSEQ multiplex PCR. The sample holds over 150,000 clones, around 80% seen once. The sample consisted of PBMCs. These receptors came from a woman aged 45-60 years in good health and CMV-seropositive.

The V gene is TRBV5-1, the J gene TRBJ1-1; a possible D gene is TRBD1 (5 bases). In germline, CDR1 is SGHRS, CDR2 YFSETQ. The CDR3 runs to 15 residues. V was shortened by 0 bases and J by 5 bases, with 14 bases between the two germline ends. DNA of the CDR3: TGCGCCAGCAGCTTGGGGGTGGGGGGATGGACTGAAGCTTTCTTT. Translated, it gives CASSLGVGGWTEAFF.

The table lists this clone with a few counts. In DNA, the CDR3 is TGCGCCAGCAGCCAAGATTCAGGGGCCGAGCAGTACTTC. Translation: CASSQDSGAEQYF. V usage is TRBV4-3 and J usage is TRBJ2-7; a possible D gene is TRBD1 (6 bases). CDR1 LGHNA and CDR2 YSLEER come from the germline V gene. The CDR3 consists of 13 residues. Trimming pared 0 bases from V and 6 bases from J, leaving 9 bases between.

The chain is built from TRBV19 and TRBJ1-2, with 7 bases identical to TRBD1. Per germline, CDR1 LNHDA and CDR2 SQIVND (reference sequence). V lost 4 bases to trimming and J lost 3 bases; unmatched junction nucleotides: 8. This CDR3 is 15 amino acids long. CDR3 protein: CASSSQGQIDYGYTF. The DNA for the CDR3 is TGTGCCAGTAGTAGCCAGGGACAGATTGACTATGGCTACACCTTC. The full variable domain, with the rest looked up from reference TRBV19 and TRBJ1-2, is DGGITQSPKYLFRKEGQNVTLSCEQNLNHDAMYWYRQDPGQGLRLIYYSQIVNDFQKGDIAEGYSVSREKKESFPLTVTSAQKNPTAFYLCASSSQGQIDYGYTFGSGTRLTVV.

V gene TRBV25-1 combines with J gene TRBJ1-1; 9 nucleotides align to TRBD1. The CDR3 loop spans 13 amino acids. CDR1 is MGHDK, CDR2 SYGVNS, per germline. J was trimmed by 2 bases and V by 9 bases; bases with no gene match: 4. In DNA, the CDR3 is TGTGCCAGTATAACAGGGGGCAACACTGAAGCTTTCTTT. Protein sequence: CASITGGNTEAFF.

The rearrangement joins TRBV5-1 to TRBJ1-4; no clear D. CDR1 and CDR2 (germline): SGHRS, YFSETQ. Trimming took off 1 base at V and 4 bases at J, with 11 bases between the two ends. This CDR3 has 15 amino acids. The CDR3 bases are TGCGCCAGCAGCTTGTCCGCGGGGAGTAATGAAAAACTGTTTTTT. Residues: CASSLSAGSNEKLFF.

The rearrangement uses TRBV27 and TRBJ1-2; 10 bases are shared with TRBD1. From germline, CDR1 is MNHEY and CDR2 SMNVEV (reference sequence). V lost 4 bases and J lost 8; bases outside the gene matches: 10. This CDR3 has 15 residues. The CDR3 coding sequence is TGTGCCAGCAGTTACGGACAGGGGGGATTGGGAGGCTACACCTTC. Its translation is CASSYGQGGLGGYTF.

This chain links TRBV29-1 with TRBJ1-1; TRBD1 is a possible D gene (5 bases). Germline-derived CDR1 and CDR2 are SQVTM and ANQGSEA. The V end was cut by 7 bases, the J end by 5 bases, with 11 bases between. The CDR3 loop spans 11 amino acids. The CDR3 loop reads CSAQGLTEAFF. CDR3 bases: TGCAGCGCGCAGGGATTAACTGAAGCTTTCTTT.

This clone was detected once. The chain recombines TRBV29-1 with TRBJ2-7; D is ambiguous. V shed 4 bases and J shed 6 bases, with 16 bases lying between them. CDR1 is SQVTM, CDR2 ANQGSEA, per germline. The CDR3 extends over 13 amino acids. This CDR3 reads CSVGGGSAPEQYF. For the CDR3, the DNA is TGCAGCGTTGGAGGCGGCTCCGCCCCCGAGCAGTACTTC.

Worth noting for this clone: One end of the junction varies from germline; a read error may be responsible. CDR3 sequence: CSSSSSVATGELFF. The CDR3 DNA is TGTTCCAGCAGCTCCTCGGTCGCCACCGGGGAGCTGTTTTTT. The rearrangement uses TRBV7-9 and TRBJ2-2, with no clear D. This CDR3 spans 14 amino acids. Germline V gene data show CDR1 as SEHNR and CDR2 as FQNEAQ (reference sequence).

A single count supports this clone. This sequence joins TRBV13 and TRBJ1-2; D call uncertain. Germline loops: CDR1 PRHDT, CDR2 FYEKMQ (reference sequence). The length of the CDR3 is 16 residues. V lost 5 bases and J 3 bases, leaving 19 bases between the germline ends. CDR3 amino acids: CASSRPGSGRDYGYTF. CDR3 nucleotide sequence: TGTGCCAGCAGCAGACCAGGTAGCGGAAGGGACTATGGCTACACCTTC.

This clone was counted a few times. This chain joins TRBV4-3 and TRBJ2-7; 11 bases align to TRBD2. Trimming removed 3 bases from V and 3 bases from J; junction bases left unmatched: 4. This CDR3 is built from 15 residues. Per the germline V gene, CDR1 is LGHNA and CDR2 is YSLEER. The CDR3 DNA sequence: TGCGCCAGCAGCCAGGTAGCGGGAGGGTTCTACGAGCAGTACTTC. This translates into CASSQVAGGFYEQYF.

The chain combines TRBV4-1 with TRBJ2-1, with TRBD1 as a possible D gene (5 bases). This CDR3 spans 17 amino acids. The germline CDR1 and CDR2 sequences are MGHRA and YSYEKL. V was shortened by 6 bases and J by 3 bases, with 21 bases between the two germline ends. The CDR3 protein is CASSQPTGSSRYNEQFF. In nucleotides, the CDR3 is TGCGCCAGCAGTCAACCTACAGGTTCTAGTCGCTACAATGAGCAGTTCTTC.

This sequence joins TRBV19 and TRBJ2-5, with D maybe TRBD1 (5 bases). Looked up from germline, CDR1 is LNHDA and CDR2 is SQIVND (reference sequence). The CDR3 runs 12 residues. Trimming pared 6 bases from V and 5 bases from J, leaving 10 bases between. CDR3 DNA sequence: TGTGCCAGTAGACAGGCCGGGGAGACCCAGTACTTC. It specifies CASRQAGETQYF.

The chain recombines TRBV5-1 with TRBJ2-7; 7 positions match TRBD1. The CDR3 length is 14 residues. The ends lost 3 bases at V and 6 bases at J; junction bases unmatched: 9. CDR1 is SGHRS, CDR2 YFSETQ, per germline. CDR3 in amino acids: CASSSGTVRLEQYF. The CDR3 DNA sequence: TGCGCCAGCAGCTCCGGGACAGTTCGTCTCGAGCAGTACTTC.

This clone has a single count. The genes are TRBV18 and TRBJ1-5; TRBD1 is a possible D gene (5 bases). The CDR3 consists of 17 residues. Germline CDR1 reads KGHSH; CDR2 reads LQKENI. Trimming took 3 bases from V and 3 from J, leaving 18 bases between them. The CDR3 loop is CASSPPAGGGINQPQHF. CDR3 nucleotide sequence: TGTGCCAGCTCACCCCCCGCCGGGGGGGGTATCAATCAGCCCCAGCATTTT.

V is TRBV4-1 and J is TRBJ2-7, with TRBD1 as a possible D gene (6 bases). The CDR3 is 17 amino acids. Deletions cut 0 bases from V and 2 bases from J, with 17 bases between. Germline CDR1 MGHRA, CDR2 YSYEKL. CDR3 amino acids: CASSQEDLDRGAYEQYF. CDR3 bases: TGCGCCAGCAGCCAAGAGGATCTGGACAGAGGAGCCTACGAGCAGTACTTC.

The gene calls are TRBV5-1 and TRBJ1-1, with D possibly matching TRBD1 (5 bases). The germline V gene encodes CDR1 SGHRS and CDR2 YFSETQ. This CDR3 has 12 amino acids. V was clipped by 3 bases and J by 10 bases, with 13 bases between them. The CDR3 spells CASSSPGRGAFF. The CDR3 DNA follows: TGCGCCAGCAGCTCACCGGGGAGGGGAGCTTTCTTT.

The rearrangement links TRBV19 to TRBJ2-7; TRBD2 is a possible D gene (5 bases). CDR3 length: 13 residues. Germline V gene data show CDR1 as LNHDA and CDR2 as SQIVND (reference sequence). With 4 bases removed from V and 5 bases from J, the gap between germline ends came to 12 bases. The CDR3 nucleotides read TGTGCCAGTAGTAGTTCGCTCGGGAACGAGCAGTACTTC. It codes for CASSSSLGNEQYF.

The J gene is TRBJ1-5, the V gene TRBV7-9, with D unresolved. CDR3 size: 14 residues. V was clipped by 1 base and J by 6 bases, with 10 bases between them. Germline assignment: CDR1 SEHNR and CDR2 FQNEAQ (reference sequence). Here the CDR3 DNA reads TGTGCCAGCAGCTTAGGGCACGAGGGTCAGCCCCAGCATTTT. This translates into CASSLGHEGQPQHF.

The genes are TRBV10-3 and TRBJ1-1; D is unclear. Per germline, CDR1 ENHRY and CDR2 SYGVKD. The CDR3 totals 13 residues. The V end lost 9 bases, the J end lost 0 bases, and 11 bases lay between the germline ends. CDR3: CAILGSLNTEAFF. DNA for the CDR3: TGTGCCATATTGGGCAGCTTGAACACTGAAGCTTTCTTT.

The chain combines TRBV5-1 with TRBJ1-2, with TRBD1 matching over 12 bases. The junction had 15 bases not matched to a gene; V was cut back by 4 bases and J by 5 bases. Germline V gene lookup returns CDR1 SGHRS and CDR2 YFSETQ. The CDR3 length is 18 residues. CDR3 region: CASSESGTGGPSLYGYTF. The CDR3 DNA reads TGCGCCAGCAGCGAGTCCGGGACAGGGGGCCCCTCCTTGTATGGCTACACCTTC. The full variable domain, in which reference TRBV5-1 and TRBJ1-2 provide the parts outside the CDR3, is KAGVTQTPRYLIKTRGQQVTLSCSPISGHRSVSWYQQTPGQGLQFLFEYFSETQRNKGNFPGRFSGRQFSNSRSEMNVSTLELGDSALYLCASSESGTGGPSLYGYTFGSGTRLTVV.

V usage is TRBV19 and J usage is TRBJ2-7; D perhaps matches TRBD2 (6 bases). The CDR3 is 15 amino acids. V lost 7 bases to trimming and J lost 0 bases, with 16 bases between them. Germline V lookup: CDR1 LNHDA, CDR2 SQIVND (reference sequence). DNA for the CDR3: TGTGCCAGTACCGTCTCGGGAGCCTACTCCTACGAGCAGTACTTC. Protein: CASTVSGAYSYEQYF.

J is TRBJ1-6 and V is TRBV27; TRBD1 is a possible D gene (6 bases). Germline CDR1 reads MNHEY; CDR2 reads SMNVEV (reference sequence). The CDR3 length is 15 residues. The V gene lost 6 bases and the J gene lost 8 bases, with 17 bases spanning the gap. The CDR3 reads CASRWGGPNHSPLHF. CDR3 nucleotides: TGTGCCAGCAGGTGGGGGGGCCCCAATCATTCACCCCTCCACTTT.

The chain combines TRBV21-1 with TRBJ2-2; TRBD1 is the table's D call, not checked against the DNA. TRBV21-1 is a known pseudogene. The CDR3 spans 19 residues. The chain's CDR3 is CASSNKFRDRKSNTGELFF. The CDR3, as DNA: TGTGCCAGCAGCAACAAATTCCGGGACAGGAAATCGAACACCGGGGAGCTGTTTTTT.

The CDR3 loop is CASSQDFGAGNYNSPLHF. The CDR3 nucleotides read TGCGCCAGCAGCCAAGATTTCGGCGCAGGGAACTATAATTCACCCCTCCACTTT. This chain joins TRBV4-3 and TRBJ1-6; maybe TRBD1 (5 bases). CDR1 and CDR2 from the germline V gene are LGHNA and YSLEER. The ends were cut back, 0 bases at V and 3 bases at J, with 15 bases in the middle. CDR3 length: 18 amino acids.

The gene calls are TRBV7-2 and TRBJ2-3; possible D gene TRBD1, 5 bases. V was shortened by 2 bases and J by 6 bases, with 12 bases between the two germline ends. Germline-derived CDR1 and CDR2 are SGHTA and FQGNSA. The CDR3 extends over 14 amino acids. CDR3 residues: CASSLSPRQDTQYF. The DNA of the CDR3 is TGTGCCAGCAGCTTAAGTCCACGACAGGATACGCAGTATTTT.

The J gene is TRBJ2-7, the V gene TRBV2; TRBD2 matches at 7 bases. Germline V CDR1 and CDR2: SNHLY, FYNNEI. The CDR3 is made up of 11 amino acids. The CDR3 here is CACQGTIEQYF. CDR3 coding DNA: TGTGCTTGTCAAGGGACTATTGAGCAGTACTTC.